This T cell receptor (beta chain) was identified in a study of tumor and adjacent non-tumor tissue in lung cancer. Background on the study: Histology: about twelve adenocarcinoma, a couple of squamous cell carcinoma, 1 small cell lung cancer.

Study-wide findings and caveats: TCR diversity was significantly greater in tumor than normal lung tissue.

The CDR3 has 12 residues. The germline V gene has CDR1 DFQATT and CDR2 SNEGSKA (reference sequence). The template was RNA from unsorted bulk tissue. With regard to this clonotype: What it binds is unknown. At one of its ends the junction is not consistent with the germline gene, which may arise from a read error.

The library came from three nested PCR rounds adapted from ARM-PCR protocols. TCRdb independently ran MiXCR on the multiplex PCR reads; one entry per CDR3 protein. Among 75,000 to 100,000 distinct CDR3 sequences, approximately 65% were seen once, and the ten largest hold about a sixth. The V and J genes are TRBV20-1 and TRBJ2-7; D might be TRBD1 or TRBD2, each matching 6 bases. Source material: lung tumor tissue. This TCR derives from a man aged 60 to 69 with non-small cell lung cancer. CDR3 coding DNA: TGCAGTACTAGGGGGGCGCGAGACGGGCAGTACTTC. Translation: CSTRGARDGQYF.